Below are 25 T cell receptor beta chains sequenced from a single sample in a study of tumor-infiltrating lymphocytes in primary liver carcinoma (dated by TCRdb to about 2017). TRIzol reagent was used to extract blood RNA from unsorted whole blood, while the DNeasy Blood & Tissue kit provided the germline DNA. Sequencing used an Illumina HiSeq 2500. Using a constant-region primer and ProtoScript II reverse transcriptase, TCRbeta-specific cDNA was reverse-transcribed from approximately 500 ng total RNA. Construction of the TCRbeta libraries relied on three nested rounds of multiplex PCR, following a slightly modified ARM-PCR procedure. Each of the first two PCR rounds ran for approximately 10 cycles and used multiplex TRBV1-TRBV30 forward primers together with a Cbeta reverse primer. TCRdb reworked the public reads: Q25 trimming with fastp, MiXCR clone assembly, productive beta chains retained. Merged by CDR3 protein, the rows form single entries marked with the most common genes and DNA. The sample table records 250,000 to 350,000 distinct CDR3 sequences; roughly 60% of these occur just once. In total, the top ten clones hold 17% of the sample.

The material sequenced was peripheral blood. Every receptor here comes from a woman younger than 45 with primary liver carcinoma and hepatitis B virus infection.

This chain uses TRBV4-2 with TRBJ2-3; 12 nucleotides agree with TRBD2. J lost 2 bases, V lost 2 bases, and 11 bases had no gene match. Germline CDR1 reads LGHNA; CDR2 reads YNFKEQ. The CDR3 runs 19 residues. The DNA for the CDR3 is TGTGCCAGCAGCCAACTTTGGTCTACTAGCGGGAGGTTCACAGATACGCAGTATTTT. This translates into CASSQLWSTSGRFTDTQYF.

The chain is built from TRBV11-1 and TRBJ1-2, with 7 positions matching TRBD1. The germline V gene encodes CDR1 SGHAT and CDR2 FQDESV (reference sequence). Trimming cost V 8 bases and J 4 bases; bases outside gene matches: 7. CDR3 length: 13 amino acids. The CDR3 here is CASGARDSYGYTF. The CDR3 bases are TGTGCCAGCGGTGCCCGGGACAGCTATGGCTACACCTTC.

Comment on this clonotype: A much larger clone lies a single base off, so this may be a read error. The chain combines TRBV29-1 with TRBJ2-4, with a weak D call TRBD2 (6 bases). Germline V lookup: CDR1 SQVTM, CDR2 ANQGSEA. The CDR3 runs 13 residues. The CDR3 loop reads CSVEPSQGGIQNF. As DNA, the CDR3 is TGCAGCGTTGAACCCTCCCAGGGAGGAATTCAGAACTTC.

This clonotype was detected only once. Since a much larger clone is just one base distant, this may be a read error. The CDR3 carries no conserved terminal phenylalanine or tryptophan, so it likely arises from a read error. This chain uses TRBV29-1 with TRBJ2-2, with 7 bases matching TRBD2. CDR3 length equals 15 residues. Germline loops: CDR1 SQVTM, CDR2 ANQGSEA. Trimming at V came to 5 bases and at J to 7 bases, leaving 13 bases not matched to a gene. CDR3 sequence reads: CSVKISGTGVGELFS. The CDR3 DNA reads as TGCAGCGTTAAGATCAGCGGGACTGGGGTCGGGGAGCTGTTTTCT.

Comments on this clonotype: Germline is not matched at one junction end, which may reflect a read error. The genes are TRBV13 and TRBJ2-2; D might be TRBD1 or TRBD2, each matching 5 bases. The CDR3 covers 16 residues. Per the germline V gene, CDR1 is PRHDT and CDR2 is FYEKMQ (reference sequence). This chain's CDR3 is CASSSGRVKRTGELLF. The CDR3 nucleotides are TGTGCCAGCAGCTCCGGCAGGGTAAAACGCACCGGGGAGCTGCTTTTT.

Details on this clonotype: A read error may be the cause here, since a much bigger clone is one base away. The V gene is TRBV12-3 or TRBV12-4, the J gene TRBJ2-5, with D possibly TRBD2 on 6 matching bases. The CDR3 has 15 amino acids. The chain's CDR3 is CASTERGTSWSAQNF. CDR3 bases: TGTGCCAGCACTGAACGTGGGACTTCCTGGTCGGCCCAGAACTTC.

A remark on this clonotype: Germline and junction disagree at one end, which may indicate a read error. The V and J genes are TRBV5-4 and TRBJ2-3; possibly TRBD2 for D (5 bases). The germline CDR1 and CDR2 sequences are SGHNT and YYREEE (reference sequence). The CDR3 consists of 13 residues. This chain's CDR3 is CASGFTSSDTQYF. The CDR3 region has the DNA TGTGCCAGCGGCTTCACTAGTTCGGATACGCAGTATTTT.

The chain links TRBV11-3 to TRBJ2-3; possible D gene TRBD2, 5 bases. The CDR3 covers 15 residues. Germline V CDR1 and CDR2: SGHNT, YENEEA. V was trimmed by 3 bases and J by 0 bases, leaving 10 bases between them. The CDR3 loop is CASSFGMYSTDTQYF. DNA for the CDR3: TGTGCCAGCAGCTTCGGGATGTACAGCACAGATACGCAGTATTTT.

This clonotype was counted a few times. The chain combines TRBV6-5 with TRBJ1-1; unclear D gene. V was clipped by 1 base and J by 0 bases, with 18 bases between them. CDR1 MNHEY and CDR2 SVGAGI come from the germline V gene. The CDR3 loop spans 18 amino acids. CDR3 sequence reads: CASSYFGGRDLMNTEAFF. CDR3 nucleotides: TGTGCCAGCAGTTACTTCGGAGGAAGAGACCTCATGAACACTGAAGCTTTCTTT.

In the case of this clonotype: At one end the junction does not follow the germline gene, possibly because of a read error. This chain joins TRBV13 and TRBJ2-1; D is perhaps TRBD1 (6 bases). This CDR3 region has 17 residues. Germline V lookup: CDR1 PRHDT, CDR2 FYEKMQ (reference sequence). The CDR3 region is CVSTLGAASYSYNEQFF. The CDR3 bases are TGTGTCAGCACCCTGGGGGCGGCGAGTTACTCCTACAATGAGCAGTTCTTC.

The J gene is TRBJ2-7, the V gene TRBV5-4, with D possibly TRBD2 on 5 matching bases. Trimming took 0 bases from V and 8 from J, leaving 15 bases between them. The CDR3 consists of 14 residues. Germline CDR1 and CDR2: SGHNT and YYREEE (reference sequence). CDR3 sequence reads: CASSLEYSRAQQYF. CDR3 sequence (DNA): TGTGCCAGCAGCTTGGAATATTCGCGGGCACAGCAGTACTTC.

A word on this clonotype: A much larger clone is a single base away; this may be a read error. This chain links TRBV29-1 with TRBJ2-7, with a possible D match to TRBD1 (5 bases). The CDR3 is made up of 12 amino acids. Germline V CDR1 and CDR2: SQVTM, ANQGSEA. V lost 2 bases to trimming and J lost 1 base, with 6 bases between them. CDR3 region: CSVEYRSYEQYF. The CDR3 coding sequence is TGCAGCGTTGAATACAGGTCCTACGAGCAGTACTTC.

The CDR3 is CASSQDFGWEPQHF. The CDR3 coding sequence is TGCGCCAGCAGCCAAGATTTCGGGTGGGAGCCCCAGCATTTT. This rearrangement joins TRBV4-1 to TRBJ1-5; no definite D call. V was cut by 0 bases and J by 8 bases, with 11 bases left in between. The CDR3 spans 14 residues. Germline CDR1 reads MGHRA; CDR2 reads YSYEKL.

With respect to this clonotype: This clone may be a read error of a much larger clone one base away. CDR3: CSVPPSAYNEQFF. The DNA of the CDR3 is TGCAGCGTTCCCCCTTCCGCCTACAATGAGCAGTTCTTC. The chain carries TRBV29-1 and TRBJ2-1; D unclear. The CDR3 consists of 13 residues. The V and J ends lost 5 bases and 2 bases respectively, with 10 bases between them. Germline assignment: CDR1 SQVTM and CDR2 ANQGSEA.

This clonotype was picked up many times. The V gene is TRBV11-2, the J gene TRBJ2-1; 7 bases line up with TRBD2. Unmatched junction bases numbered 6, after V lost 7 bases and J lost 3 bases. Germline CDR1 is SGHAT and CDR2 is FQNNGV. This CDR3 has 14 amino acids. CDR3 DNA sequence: TGTGCCAGCACCTACCGGGGGGTCTACAATGAGCAGTTCTTC. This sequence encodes CASTYRGVYNEQFF.

The CDR3 DNA reads as TGTGCCAGCAGTTACTCACCGCGCACCCTATTTAACTACACCTTC. Protein sequence: CASSYSPRTLFNYTF. The chain employs TRBV6-6 and TRBJ1-2, with D unclear. This CDR3 contains 15 residues. Germline CDR1 and CDR2: MNHNY and SVGAGI (reference sequence). V gave up 0 bases and J gave up 10 bases, with 18 bases separating them.

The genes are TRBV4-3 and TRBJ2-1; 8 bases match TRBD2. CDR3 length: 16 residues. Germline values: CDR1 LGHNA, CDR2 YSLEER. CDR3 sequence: CVRSQDAGGSYNEQFF. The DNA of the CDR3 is TGCGTCAGGAGCCAAGATGCGGGAGGCTCCTACAATGAGCAGTTCTTC.

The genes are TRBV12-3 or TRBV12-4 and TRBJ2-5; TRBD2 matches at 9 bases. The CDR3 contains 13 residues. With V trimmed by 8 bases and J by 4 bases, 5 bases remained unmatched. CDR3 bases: TGTGCCAGCCAGCGCGGGAGGGGAGAGACCCAGTACTTC. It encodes CASQRGRGETQYF.

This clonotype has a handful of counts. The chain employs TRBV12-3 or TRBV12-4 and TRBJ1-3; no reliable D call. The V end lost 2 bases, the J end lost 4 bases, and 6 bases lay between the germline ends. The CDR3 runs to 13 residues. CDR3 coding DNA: TGTGCCAGCAGTTTAAAGGGAGGAAACACCATATATTTT. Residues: CASSLKGGNTIYF.

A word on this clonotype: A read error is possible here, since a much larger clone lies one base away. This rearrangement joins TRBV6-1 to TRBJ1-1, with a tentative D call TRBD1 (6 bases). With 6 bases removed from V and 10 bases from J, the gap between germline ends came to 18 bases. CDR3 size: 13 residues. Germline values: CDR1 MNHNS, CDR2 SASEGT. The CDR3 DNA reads TGTGCCAGCAGCGGGGACATGGGAGCAGGAGCTTTCTTT. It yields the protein CASSGDMGAGAFF.

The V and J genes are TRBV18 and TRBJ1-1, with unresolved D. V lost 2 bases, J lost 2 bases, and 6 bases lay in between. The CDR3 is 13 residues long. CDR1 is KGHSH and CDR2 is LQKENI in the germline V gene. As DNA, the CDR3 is TGTGCCAGCTCACCAATGGAAAACACTGAAGCTTTCTTT. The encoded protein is CASSPMENTEAFF.

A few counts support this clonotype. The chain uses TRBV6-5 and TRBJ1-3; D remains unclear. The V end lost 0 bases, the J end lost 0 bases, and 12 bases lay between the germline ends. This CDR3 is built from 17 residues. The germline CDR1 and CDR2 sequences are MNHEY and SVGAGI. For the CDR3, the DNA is TGTGCCAGCAGTTACTCGAGACATCAGAGCTCTGGAAACACCATATATTTT. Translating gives CASSYSRHQSSGNTIYF.

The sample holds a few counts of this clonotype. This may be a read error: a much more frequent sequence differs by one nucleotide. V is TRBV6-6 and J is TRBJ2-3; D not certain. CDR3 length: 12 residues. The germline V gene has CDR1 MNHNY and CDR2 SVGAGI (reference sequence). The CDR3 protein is CTSSYGENTQYF. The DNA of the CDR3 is TGTACCAGCAGTTACGGAGAAAATACGCAGTATTTT.

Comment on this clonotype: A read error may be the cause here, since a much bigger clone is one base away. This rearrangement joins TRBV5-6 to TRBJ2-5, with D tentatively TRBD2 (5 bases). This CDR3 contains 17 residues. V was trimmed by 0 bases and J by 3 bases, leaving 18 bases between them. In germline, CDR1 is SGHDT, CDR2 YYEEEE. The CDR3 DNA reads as TGTGCCAGCAGCTTGGGTGGACCAGCGGAATCGGAAGAGACCCAGTACTTC. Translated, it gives CASSLGGPAESEETQYF.

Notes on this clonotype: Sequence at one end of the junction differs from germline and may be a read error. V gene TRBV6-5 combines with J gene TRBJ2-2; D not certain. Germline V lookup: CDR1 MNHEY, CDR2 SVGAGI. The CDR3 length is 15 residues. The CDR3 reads CASSYYSSSTGELFF. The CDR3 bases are TGTGCCAGCAGCTACTACAGTAGTTCCACCGGGGAGCTGTTTTTT.